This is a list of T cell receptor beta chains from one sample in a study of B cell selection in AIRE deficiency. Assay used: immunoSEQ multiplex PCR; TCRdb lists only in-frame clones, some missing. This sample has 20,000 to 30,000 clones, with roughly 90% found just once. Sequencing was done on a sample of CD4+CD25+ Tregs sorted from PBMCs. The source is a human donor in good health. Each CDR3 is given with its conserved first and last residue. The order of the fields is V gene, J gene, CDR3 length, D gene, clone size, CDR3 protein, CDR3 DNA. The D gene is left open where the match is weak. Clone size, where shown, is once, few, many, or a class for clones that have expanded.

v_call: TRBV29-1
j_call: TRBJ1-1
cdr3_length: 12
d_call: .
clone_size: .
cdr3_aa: CSVGGRNTEAFF
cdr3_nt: TGCAGCGTGGGTGGACGGAACACTGAAGCTTTCTTT

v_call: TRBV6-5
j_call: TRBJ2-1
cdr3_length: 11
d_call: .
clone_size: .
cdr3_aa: CASRDYNEQFF
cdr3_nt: TGTGCCAGCAGGGACTACAATGAGCAGTTCTTC

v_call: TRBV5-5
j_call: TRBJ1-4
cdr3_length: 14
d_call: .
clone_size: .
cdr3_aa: CASTNIATNEKLFF
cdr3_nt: TGTGCCAGCACCAACATTGCAACTAATGAAAAACTGTTTTTT

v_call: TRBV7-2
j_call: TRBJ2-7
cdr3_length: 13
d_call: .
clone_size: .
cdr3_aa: CASTLGGAYEQYF
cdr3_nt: TGTGCCAGCACCCTAGGGGGGGCTTACGAGCAGTACTTC

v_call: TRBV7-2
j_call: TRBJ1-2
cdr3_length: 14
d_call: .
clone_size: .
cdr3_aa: CASSLERSSSGYTF
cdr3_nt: TGTGCCAGCAGCTTAGAACGCTCCAGTAGTGGCTACACCTTC

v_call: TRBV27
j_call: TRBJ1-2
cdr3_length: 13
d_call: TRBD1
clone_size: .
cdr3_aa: CASSRQGTYGYTF
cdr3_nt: TGTGCCAGCAGTAGACAGGGGACCTATGGCTACACCTTC

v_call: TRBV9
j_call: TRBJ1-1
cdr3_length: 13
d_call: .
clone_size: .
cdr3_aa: CASSVVWGTEAFF
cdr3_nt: TGTGCCAGCAGCGTGGTCTGGGGCACTGAAGCTTTCTTT

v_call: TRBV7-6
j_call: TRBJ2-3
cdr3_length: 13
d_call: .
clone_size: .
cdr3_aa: CASSFGDTDTQYF
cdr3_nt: TGTGCCAGCAGCTTCGGGGACACAGATACGCAGTATTTT

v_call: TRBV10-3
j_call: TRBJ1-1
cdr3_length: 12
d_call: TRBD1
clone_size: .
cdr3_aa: CAINRGGTEAFF
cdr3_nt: TGTGCCATCAACAGGGGGGGCACTGAAGCTTTCTTT

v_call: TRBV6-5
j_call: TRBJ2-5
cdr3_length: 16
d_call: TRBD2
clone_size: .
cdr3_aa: CASSYSLAGAQETQYF
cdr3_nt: TGTGCCAGCAGTTACTCGTTAGCGGGGGCTCAAGAGACCCAGTACTTC

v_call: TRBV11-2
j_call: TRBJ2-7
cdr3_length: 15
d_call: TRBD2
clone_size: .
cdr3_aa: CASSLLAGTSYEQYF
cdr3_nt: TGTGCCAGCAGCCTCCTAGCGGGGACCTCCTACGAGCAGTACTTC

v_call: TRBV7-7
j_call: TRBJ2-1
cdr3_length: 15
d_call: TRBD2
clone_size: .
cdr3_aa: CASSPGTSVYNEQFF
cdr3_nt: TGTGCCAGCAGCCCCGGGACTAGCGTCTACAATGAGCAGTTCTTC

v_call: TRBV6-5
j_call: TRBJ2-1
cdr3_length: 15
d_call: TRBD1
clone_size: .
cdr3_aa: CASSLDRGPYNEQFF
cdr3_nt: TGTGCCAGCAGTCTCGACAGGGGGCCCTACAATGAGCAGTTCTTC

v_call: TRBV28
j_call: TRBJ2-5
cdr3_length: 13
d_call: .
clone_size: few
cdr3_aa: CASRGGGEETQYF
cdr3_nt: TGTGCCAGCCGGGGTGGCGGGGAAGAGACCCAGTACTTC

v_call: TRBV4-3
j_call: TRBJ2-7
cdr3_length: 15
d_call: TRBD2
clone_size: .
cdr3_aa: CASSPQLGGVREQYF
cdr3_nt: TGCGCCAGCAGCCCCCAACTCGGGGGGGTACGGGAGCAGTACTTC

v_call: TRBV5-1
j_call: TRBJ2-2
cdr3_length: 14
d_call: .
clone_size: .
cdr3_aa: CASSLVGESGELFF
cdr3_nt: TGCGCCAGCAGCTTGGTTGGGGAATCCGGGGAGCTGTTTTTT

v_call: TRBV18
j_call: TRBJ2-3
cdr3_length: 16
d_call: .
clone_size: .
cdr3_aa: CASSPLAGSITDTQYF
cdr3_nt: TGTGCCAGCTCACCACTGGCAGGGTCTATCACAGATACGCAGTATTTT

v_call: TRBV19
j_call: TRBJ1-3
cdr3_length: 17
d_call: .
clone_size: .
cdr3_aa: CASSQIGTIFSGNTIYF
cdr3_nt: TGTGCCAGTAGTCAAATTGGGACAATCTTCTCTGGAAACACCATATATTTT

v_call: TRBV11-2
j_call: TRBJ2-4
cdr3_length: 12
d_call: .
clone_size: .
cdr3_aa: CASSSSSNIQYF
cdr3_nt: TGTGCCAGCAGCTCCTCTTCAAACATTCAGTACTTC

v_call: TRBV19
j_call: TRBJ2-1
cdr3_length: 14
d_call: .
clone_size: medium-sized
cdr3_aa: CASTAGGGGNEQFF
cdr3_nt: TGTGCCAGTACCGCAGGGGGAGGGGGCAATGAGCAGTTCTTC

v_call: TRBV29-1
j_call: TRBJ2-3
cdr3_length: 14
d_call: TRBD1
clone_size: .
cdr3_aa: CSVPGQGGADTQYF
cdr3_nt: TGCAGCGTACCGGGACAGGGGGGAGCAGATACGCAGTATTTT

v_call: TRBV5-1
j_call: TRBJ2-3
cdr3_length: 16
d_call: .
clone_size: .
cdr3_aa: CASSLVGARGTDTQYF
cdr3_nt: TGCGCCAGCAGCTTGGTGGGGGCCCGGGGCACAGATACGCAGTATTTT

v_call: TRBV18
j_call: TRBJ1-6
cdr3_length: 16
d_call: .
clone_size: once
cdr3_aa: CASSPDGPQNNSPLHF
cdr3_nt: TGTGCCAGCTCACCAGATGGGCCACAGAATAATTCACCCCTCCACTTT